This TCR beta chain comes out of a study of blood T cell repertoires in COVID-19. The wider study: The United States, Italy and Spain supplied acute and convalescent COVID-19 samples. PBMCs, B-cell-depleted T cells, or T cells provided the cDNA or gDNA that made up the material.

In the original workflow: Quantification of nucleated cells was approximated via reference gene primer amplification. Profiling relied on immunoSEQ multiplex PCR, and the TCRdb table lists in-frame clones only, not all of them. The V and J calls and clone size are taken from that table; D and trimming were inferred from the DNA. This table has a few hundred thousand clones, about 87% appearing once. This TCR was recovered from a man aged 55 to 70 who had recovered from COVID-19. Sequencing used peripheral blood.

CDR3: CASSPPGGKPQHF. CDR3 in DNA: TGTGCCAGCTCACCACCCGGAGGGAAGCCCCAGCATTTT. V usage is TRBV18 and J usage is TRBJ1-5, with D uncertain. Germline CDR1 is KGHSH and CDR2 is LQKENI. Trimming shortened V by 0 bases and J by 8 bases, and 8 bases separated the two germline ends. This CDR3 region has 13 residues.